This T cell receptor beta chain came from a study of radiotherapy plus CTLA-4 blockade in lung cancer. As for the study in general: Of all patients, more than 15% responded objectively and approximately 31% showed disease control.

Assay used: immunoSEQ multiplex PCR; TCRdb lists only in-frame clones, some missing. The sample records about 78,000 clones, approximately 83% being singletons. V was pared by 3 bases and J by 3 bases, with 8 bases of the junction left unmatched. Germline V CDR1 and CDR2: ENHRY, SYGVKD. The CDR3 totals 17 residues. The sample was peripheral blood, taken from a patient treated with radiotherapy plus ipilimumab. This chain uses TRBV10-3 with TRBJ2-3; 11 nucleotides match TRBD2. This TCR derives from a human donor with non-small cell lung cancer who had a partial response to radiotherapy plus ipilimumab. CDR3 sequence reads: CAISDPKLAGVTDTQYF. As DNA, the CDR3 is TGTGCCATCAGTGATCCCAAACTAGCGGGAGTGACAGATACGCAGTATTTT.